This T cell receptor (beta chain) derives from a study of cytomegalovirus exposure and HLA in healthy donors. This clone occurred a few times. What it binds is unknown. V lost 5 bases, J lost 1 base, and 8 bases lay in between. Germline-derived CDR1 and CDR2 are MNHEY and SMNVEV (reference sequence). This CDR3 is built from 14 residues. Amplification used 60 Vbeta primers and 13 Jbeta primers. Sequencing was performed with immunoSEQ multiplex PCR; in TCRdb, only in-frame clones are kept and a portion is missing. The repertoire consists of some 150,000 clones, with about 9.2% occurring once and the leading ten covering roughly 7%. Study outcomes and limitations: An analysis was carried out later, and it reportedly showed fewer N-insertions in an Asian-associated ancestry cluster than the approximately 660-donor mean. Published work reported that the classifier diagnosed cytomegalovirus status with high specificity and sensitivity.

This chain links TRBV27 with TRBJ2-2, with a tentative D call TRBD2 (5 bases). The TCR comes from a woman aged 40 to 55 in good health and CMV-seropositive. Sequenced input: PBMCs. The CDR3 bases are TGTGCCAGCAGTCCCGGGGTGAACACCGGGGAGCTGTTTTTT. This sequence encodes CASSPGVNTGELFF.